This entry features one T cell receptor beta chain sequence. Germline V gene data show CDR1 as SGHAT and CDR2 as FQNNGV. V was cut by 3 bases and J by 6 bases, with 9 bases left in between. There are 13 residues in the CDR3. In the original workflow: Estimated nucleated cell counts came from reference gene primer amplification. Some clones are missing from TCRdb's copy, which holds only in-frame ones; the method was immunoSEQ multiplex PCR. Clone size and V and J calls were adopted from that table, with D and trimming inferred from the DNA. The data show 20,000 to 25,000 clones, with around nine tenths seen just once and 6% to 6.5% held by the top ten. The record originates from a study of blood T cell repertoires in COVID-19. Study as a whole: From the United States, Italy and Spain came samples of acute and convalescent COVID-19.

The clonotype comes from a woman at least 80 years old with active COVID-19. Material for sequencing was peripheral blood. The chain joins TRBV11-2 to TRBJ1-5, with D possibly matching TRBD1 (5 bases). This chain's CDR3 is CASSFGGGQPQHF. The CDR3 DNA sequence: TGTGCCAGCAGCTTTGGCGGGGGTCAGCCCCAGCATTTT.